This T cell receptor beta chain was found in a study of blood T cell repertoires in COVID-19. Study overall: Material from acute and convalescent COVID-19 was sourced from the United States, Italy and Spain. T cells, B-cell-depleted T cells, or PBMCs provided the cDNA or gDNA that served as material.

In the source study's methods: Cell counts per sample came from amplifying reference gene primers. Here immunoSEQ multiplex PCR was the method, and the copy in TCRdb shows in-frame clones only, minus some. The V and J calls and clone size are taken from that table; D and trimming were inferred from the DNA. The table includes tens of thousands of clones, more than 80% detected once. Germline-derived CDR1 and CDR2 are LGHNA and YNFKEQ. The CDR3 sequence is 15 residues long. Trimming removed 0 bases at V and 7 bases at J, with 13 bases between. V usage is TRBV4-2 and J usage is TRBJ2-1; the D gene is possibly TRBD2 (6 bases). This clonotype was sampled from a human donor with active COVID-19. The donor label of this sample is uncertain. Sequenced material: peripheral blood. DNA of the CDR3: TGTGCCAGCAGCCAAGATCAGCAGGGAGGTAATGAGCAGTTCTTC. Protein: CASSQDQQGGNEQFF.